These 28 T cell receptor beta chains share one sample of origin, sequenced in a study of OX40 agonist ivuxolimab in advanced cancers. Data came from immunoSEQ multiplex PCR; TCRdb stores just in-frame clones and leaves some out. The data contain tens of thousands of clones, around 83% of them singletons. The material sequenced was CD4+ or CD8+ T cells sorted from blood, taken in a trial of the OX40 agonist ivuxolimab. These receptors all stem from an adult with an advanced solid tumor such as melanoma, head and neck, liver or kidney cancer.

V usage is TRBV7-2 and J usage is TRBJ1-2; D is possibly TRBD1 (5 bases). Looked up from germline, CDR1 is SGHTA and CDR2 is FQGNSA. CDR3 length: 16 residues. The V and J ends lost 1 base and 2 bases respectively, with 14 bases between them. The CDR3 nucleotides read TGTGCCAGCAGCTTAGGAAGAGCGAGACAGAACTATGGCTACACCTTC. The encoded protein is CASSLGRARQNYGYTF.

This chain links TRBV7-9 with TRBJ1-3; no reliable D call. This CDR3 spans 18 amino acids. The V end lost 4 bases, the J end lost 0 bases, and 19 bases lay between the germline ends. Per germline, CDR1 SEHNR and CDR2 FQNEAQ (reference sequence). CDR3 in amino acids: CASSYWQSSPVSGNTIYF. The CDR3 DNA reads TGTGCCAGCAGCTACTGGCAGTCCTCACCCGTCTCTGGAAACACCATATATTTT. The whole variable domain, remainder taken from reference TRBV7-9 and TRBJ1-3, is DTGVSQNPRHKITKRGQNVTFRCDPISEHNRLYWYRQTLGQGPEFLTYFQNEAQLEKSRLLSDRFSAERPKGSFSTLEIQRTEQGDSAMYLCASSYWQSSPVSGNTIYFGEGSWLTVV.

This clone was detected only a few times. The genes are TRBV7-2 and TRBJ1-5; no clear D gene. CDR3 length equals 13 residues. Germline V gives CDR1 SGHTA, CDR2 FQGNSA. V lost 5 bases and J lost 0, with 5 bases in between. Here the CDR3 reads CASSVISNQPQHF. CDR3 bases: TGTGCCAGCAGCGTAATTAGCAATCAGCCCCAGCATTTT.

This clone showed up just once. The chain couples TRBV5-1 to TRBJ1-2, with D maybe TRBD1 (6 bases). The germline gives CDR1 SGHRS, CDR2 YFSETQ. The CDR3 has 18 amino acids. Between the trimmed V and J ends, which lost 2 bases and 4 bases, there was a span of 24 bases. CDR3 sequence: CASSFTRPGALGGYGYTF. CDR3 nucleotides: TGCGCCAGCAGCTTTACTCGACCGGGGGCACTCGGGGGCTATGGCTACACCTTC.

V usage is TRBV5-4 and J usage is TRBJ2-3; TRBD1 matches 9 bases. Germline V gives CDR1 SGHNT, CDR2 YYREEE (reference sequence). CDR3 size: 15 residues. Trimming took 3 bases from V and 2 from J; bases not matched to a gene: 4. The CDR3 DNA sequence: TGTGCCAGCAGCTGGGACAGGGCACCCACAGATACGCAGTATTTT. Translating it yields CASSWDRAPTDTQYF.

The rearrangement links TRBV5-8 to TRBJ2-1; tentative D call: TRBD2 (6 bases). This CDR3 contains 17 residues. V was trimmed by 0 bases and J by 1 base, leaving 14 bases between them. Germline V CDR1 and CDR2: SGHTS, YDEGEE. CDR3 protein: CASSLELLGGSYNEQFF. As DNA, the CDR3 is TGTGCCAGCAGCTTGGAGTTACTGGGAGGATCCTACAATGAGCAGTTCTTC.

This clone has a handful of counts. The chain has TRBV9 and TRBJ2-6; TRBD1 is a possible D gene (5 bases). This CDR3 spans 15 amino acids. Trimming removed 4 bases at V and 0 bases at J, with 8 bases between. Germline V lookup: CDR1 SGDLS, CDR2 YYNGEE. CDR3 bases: TGTGCCAGCAGCACTCAGGGCTCTGGGGCCAACGTCCTGACTTTC. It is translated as CASSTQGSGANVLTF.

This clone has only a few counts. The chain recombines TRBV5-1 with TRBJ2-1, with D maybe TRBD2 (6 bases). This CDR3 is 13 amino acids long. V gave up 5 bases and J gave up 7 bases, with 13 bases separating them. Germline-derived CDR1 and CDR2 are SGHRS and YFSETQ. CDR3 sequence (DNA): TGCGCCAGCAGGACGGGAGCCCTAAATGAGCAGTTCTTC. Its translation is CASRTGALNEQFF.

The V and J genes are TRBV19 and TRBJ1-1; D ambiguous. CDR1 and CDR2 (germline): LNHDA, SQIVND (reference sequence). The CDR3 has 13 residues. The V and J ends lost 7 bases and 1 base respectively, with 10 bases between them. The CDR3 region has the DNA TGTGCCAGTATGCGACACCAGAACACTGAAGCTTTCTTT. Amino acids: CASMRHQNTEAFF.

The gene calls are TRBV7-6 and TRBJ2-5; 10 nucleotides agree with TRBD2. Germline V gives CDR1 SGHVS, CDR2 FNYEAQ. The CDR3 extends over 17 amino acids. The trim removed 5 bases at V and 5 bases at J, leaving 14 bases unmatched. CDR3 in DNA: TGTGCCAGCAGCCGAAGGGGTAGCGGGAGGAGTCTGGAGACCCAGTACTTC. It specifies CASSRRGSGRSLETQYF.

The CDR3: CASTYRGSYTEAFF. CDR3 bases: TGTGCCAGCACCTACAGGGGGTCCTACACTGAAGCTTTCTTT. The chain links TRBV6-1 to TRBJ1-1, with 8 nucleotides matching TRBD1. Trimming at V came to 7 bases and at J to 3 bases, leaving 7 bases not matched to a gene. Germline values: CDR1 MNHNS, CDR2 SASEGT. The CDR3 runs to 14 residues.

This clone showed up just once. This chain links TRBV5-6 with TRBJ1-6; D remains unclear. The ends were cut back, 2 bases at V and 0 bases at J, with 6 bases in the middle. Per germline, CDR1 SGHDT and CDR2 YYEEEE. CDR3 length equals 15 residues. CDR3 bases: TGTGCCAGCAGCTTTAGGCCCTCCTATAATTCACCCCTCCACTTT. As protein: CASSFRPSYNSPLHF.

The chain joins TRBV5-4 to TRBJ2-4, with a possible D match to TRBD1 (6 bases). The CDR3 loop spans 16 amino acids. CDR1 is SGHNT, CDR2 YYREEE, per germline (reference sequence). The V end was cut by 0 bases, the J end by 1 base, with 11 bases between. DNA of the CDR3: TGTGCCAGCAGCTTGGGGGACCAGGGGGCCAAAAACATTCAGTACTTC. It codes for CASSLGDQGAKNIQYF.

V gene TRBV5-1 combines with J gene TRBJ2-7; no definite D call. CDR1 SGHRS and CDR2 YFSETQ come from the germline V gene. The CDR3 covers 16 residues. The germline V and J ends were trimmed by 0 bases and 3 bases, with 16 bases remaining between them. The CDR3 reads CASSLAKASQHYEQYF. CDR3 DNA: TGCGCCAGCAGCTTGGCCAAGGCCTCACAGCACTACGAGCAGTACTTC. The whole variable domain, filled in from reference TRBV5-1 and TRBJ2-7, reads KAGVTQTPRYLIKTRGQQVTLSCSPISGHRSVSWYQQTPGQGLQFLFEYFSETQRNKGNFPGRFSGRQFSNSRSEMNVSTLELGDSALYLCASSLAKASQHYEQYFGPGTRLTVT.

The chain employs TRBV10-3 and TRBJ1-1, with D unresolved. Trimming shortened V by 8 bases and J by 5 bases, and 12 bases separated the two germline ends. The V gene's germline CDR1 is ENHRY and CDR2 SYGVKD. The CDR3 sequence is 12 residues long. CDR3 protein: CAIPPVRTEAFF. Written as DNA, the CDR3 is TGTGCCATCCCTCCCGTACGGACTGAAGCTTTCTTT.

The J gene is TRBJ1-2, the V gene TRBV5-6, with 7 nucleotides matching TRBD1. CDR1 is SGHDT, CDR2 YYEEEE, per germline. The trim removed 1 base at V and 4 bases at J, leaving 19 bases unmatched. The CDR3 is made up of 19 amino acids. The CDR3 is CASSLYAQSAFQGVYGYTF. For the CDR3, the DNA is TGTGCCAGCAGCTTGTACGCGCAGTCAGCATTCCAGGGGGTCTATGGCTACACCTTC.

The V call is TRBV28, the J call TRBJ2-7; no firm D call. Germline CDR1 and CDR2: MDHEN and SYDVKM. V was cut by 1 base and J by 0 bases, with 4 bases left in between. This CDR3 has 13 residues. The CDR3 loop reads CASSLYSSYEQYV. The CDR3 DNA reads TGTGCCAGCAGTTTATATAGCTCCTACGAGCAGTACGTC.

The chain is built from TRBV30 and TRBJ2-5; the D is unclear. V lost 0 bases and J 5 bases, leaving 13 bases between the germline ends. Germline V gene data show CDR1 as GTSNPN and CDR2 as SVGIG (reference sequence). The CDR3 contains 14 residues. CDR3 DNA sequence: TGTGCCTGGAGTGTTTTAGTAGGGCACGAGACCCAGTACTTC. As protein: CAWSVLVGHETQYF.

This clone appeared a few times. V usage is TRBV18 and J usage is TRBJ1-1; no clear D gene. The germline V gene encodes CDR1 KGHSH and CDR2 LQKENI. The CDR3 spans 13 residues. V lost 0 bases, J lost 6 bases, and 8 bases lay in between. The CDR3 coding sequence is TGTGCCAGCTCACCACCGAGGGTTGCTGAAGCTTTCTTT. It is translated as CASSPPRVAEAFF.

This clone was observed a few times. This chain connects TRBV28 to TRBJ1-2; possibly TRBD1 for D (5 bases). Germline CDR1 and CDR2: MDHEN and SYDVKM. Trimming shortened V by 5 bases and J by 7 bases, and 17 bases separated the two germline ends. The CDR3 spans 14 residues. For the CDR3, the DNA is TGTGCCAGCAGTCCCTACAGGAGGGGAGGTGGCTACACCTTC. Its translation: CASSPYRRGGGYTF.

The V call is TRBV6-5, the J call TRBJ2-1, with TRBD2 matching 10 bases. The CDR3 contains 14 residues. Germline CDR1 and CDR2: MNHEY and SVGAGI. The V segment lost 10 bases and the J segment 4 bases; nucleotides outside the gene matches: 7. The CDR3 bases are TGTGCCACCGGTAGCGGGGGGCTATACAATGAGCAGTTCTTC. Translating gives CATGSGGLYNEQFF.

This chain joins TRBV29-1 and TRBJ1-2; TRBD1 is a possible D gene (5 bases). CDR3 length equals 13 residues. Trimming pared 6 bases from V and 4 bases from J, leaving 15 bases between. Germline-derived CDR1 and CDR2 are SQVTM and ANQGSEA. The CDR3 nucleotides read TGCAGCGTGCAGGCCTGGGGCGGCTATGGCTACACCTTC. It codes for CSVQAWGGYGYTF.

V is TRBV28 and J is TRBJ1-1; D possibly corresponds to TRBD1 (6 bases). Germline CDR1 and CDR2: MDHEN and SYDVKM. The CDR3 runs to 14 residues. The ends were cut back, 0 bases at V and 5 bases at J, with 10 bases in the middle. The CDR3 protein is CASSLWTGQTEAFF. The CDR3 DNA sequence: TGTGCCAGCAGTTTATGGACAGGTCAAACTGAAGCTTTCTTT. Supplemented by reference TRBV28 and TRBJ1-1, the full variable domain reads DVKVTQSSRYLVKRTGEKVFLECVQDMDHENMFWYRQDPGLGLRLIYFSYDVKMKEKGDIPEGYSVSREKKERFSLILESASTNQTSMYLCASSLWTGQTEAFFGQGTRLTVV.

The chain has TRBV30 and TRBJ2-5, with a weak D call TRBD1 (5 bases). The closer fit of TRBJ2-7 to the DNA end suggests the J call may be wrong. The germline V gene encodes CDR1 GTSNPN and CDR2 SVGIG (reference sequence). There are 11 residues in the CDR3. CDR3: CAWSGQYEQYF. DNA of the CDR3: TGTGCCTGGAGTGGACAGTACGAGCAGTACTTC.

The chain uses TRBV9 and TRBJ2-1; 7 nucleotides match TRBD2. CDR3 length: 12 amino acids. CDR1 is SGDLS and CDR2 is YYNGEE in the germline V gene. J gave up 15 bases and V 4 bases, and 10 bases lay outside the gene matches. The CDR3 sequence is CASSPQWGGSFF. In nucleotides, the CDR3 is TGTGCCAGCAGCCCCCAGTGGGGGGGGTCGTTCTTC.

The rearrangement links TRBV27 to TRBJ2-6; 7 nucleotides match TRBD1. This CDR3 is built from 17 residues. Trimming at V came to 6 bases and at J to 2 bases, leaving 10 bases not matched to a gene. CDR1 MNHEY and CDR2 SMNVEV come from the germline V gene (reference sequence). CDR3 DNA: TGTGCCAGCAGCCTTACCTCAGACAGGGCTGGGGCCAACGTCCTGACTTTC. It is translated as CASSLTSDRAGANVLTF.

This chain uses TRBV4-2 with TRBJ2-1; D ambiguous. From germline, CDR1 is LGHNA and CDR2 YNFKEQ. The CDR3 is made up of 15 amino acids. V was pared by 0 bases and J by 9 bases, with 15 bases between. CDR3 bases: TGTGCCAGCAGCCAAGATATGAGATCGTTACGTGAGCAGTTCTTC. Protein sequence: CASSQDMRSLREQFF.

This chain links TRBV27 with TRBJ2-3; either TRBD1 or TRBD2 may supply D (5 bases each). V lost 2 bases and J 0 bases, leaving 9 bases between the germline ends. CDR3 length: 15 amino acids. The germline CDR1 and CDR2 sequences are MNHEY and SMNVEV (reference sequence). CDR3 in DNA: TGTGCCAGCAGTTTAGGGGGAACTAGCACAGATACGCAGTATTTT. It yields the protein CASSLGGTSTDTQYF.